This T cell receptor beta chain was sequenced in a study of T cells of healthy individuals. Via MiXCR, TCRdb re-called the 5' RACE reads, giving one row per CDR3 protein. The profile shows more than 85,000 distinct CDR3 sequences, roughly a sixth of them singletons. This CDR3 is built from 13 residues. CDR1 is SGHRS, CDR2 YFSETQ, per germline. The V and J ends lost 4 bases and 4 bases respectively, with 11 bases between them. The sequence derives from a human donor in good health. The chain links TRBV5-1 to TRBJ1-1; TRBD1 is a possible D gene (5 bases). In DNA, the CDR3 is TGCGCCAGCAGCGGGGACGGGATCACTGAAGCTTTCTTT. It codes for CASSGDGITEAFF.